This record concerns one T cell receptor beta chain sequence. For every sample, eight separate reactions were used to make cDNA. Template-switch reactions added UMIs with a 6-nucleotide sample barcode. TCRdb re-called the 5' RACE reads and shows each CDR3 protein once, DNA omitted. The sample data list 150,000 to 200,000 distinct CDR3 sequences. This CDR3 is built from 16 residues. Looked up from germline, CDR1 is SEHNR and CDR2 is FQNEAQ (reference sequence). This sample is drawn from a study of monozygotic twins with inflammatory bowel disease. Sequenced sample: blood. The TCR sequence derives from a human donor with ulcerative colitis or Crohn's disease, or a healthy co-twin of an affected twin (not recorded which). V and J are TRBV7-9 and TRBJ2-7; TCRdb's assignment of TRBD2 cannot be checked, as there is no DNA. The CDR3 here is CASSAVGTSGSYEQYF.